This T cell receptor beta chain appears in the sequencing data of a study of a mutant IDH1 vaccine in newly diagnosed glioma. Study overall: Vaccination started 4-6 weeks after radiotherapy alone, or with temozolomide cycles. Therapy received beforehand was radiotherapy, temozolomide, or both, with most patients given both.

Time point reported: week 23, last vaccination. A single vaccine dose contained 300 ug of mutant IDH1 20-mer peptide, and topical imiquimod was used with it. About this clone: Its antigen is undetermined.

Measured with immunoSEQ multiplex PCR; TCRdb has only the in-frame clones, and not every one. The sample has roughly 38,000 clones, about 75% seen once. The CDR3 runs 14 residues. Deletions cut 4 bases from V and 5 bases from J, with 14 bases between. The V gene's germline CDR1 is LNHDA and CDR2 SQIVND (reference sequence). This clonotype was sampled from a man between 50 and 59 years old with glioma. V gene TRBV19 combines with J gene TRBJ2-5; no clear D. Sequenced material: PBMCs, taken from a glioma patient whose treatment included an IDH1 peptide vaccine. The CDR3 sequence: CASSTPGQPETQYF. The CDR3 DNA reads as TGTGCCAGTAGTACTCCAGGCCAGCCGGAGACCCAGTACTTC.